These T cell receptor beta chains were read from a single sample in a study of cytomegalovirus exposure and HLA in healthy donors. The repertoire was sequenced with immunoSEQ multiplex PCR; TCRdb's copy has only in-frame clones and lacks some. This table has 55,000 to 85,000 clones, approximately 94% appearing once. The sequencing sample was made of PBMCs. These receptors all come from a woman between 18 and 29 years old in good health and CMV-seronegative. Both conserved end residues are part of each CDR3. A D gene is named only where the DNA matches it firmly. A row's size may be missing; if present it is once, few, many or a size class.

clone_size	d_call	v_call	j_call	cdr3_aa	cdr3_nt
-	-	TRBV6-1	TRBJ1-5	CASSEFAGYSNQPQHF	TGTGCCAGCAGTGAATTTGCAGGTTATAGCAATCAGCCCCAGCATTTT
once	-	TRBV7-9	TRBJ2-6	CASSPVRGANVLTF	TGTGCCAGCAGCCCCGTCAGGGGGGCCAACGTCCTGACTTTC
once	-	TRBV5-1	TRBJ2-3	CASSFSVSTDTQYF	TGCGCCAGCAGCTTTAGCGTTAGCACAGATACGCAGTATTTT
-	-	TRBV18	TRBJ2-3	CASSPPSTDTQYF	TGTGCCAGCTCACCTCCTAGCACAGATACGCAGTATTTT
-	-	TRBV4-3	TRBJ2-3	CASSQGTAGTTDTQYF	TGCGCCAGCAGCCAAGGGACCGCGGGGACCACAGATACGCAGTATTTT
once	TRBD2	TRBV11-1	TRBJ2-1	CASSLGKIAGEHNEQFF	TGTGCCAGCAGCTTAGGAAAGATAGCGGGGGAACACAATGAGCAGTTCTTC
-	-	TRBV5-6	TRBJ1-1	CASSHRPLDTEAFF	TGTGCCAGCAGCCACAGACCCCTGGACACTGAAGCTTTCTTT
-	-	TRBV30	TRBJ1-1	CACAGVTTNTEAFF	TGTGCCTGCGCAGGGGTTACCACGAACACTGAAGCTTTCTTT
-	TRBD1	TRBV11-2	TRBJ1-2	CASSPLLWDRGRPYTF	TGTGCCAGCAGCCCCCTTTTGTGGGACAGGGGCCGCCCCTACACCTTC
-	TRBD1	TRBV11-2	TRBJ2-2	CASSLRGQGAFGELFF	TGTGCCAGCAGCTTACGGGGACAGGGGGCATTCGGGGAGCTGTTTTTT
once	-	TRBV7-8	TRBJ2-7	CASSDSALYEQYF	TGTGCCAGCAGCGACTCCGCACTCTACGAGCAGTACTTC
-	-	TRBV27	TRBJ2-3	CASSLTRSETDTQYF	TGTGCCAGCAGTCTAACTAGAAGTGAGACAGATACGCAGTATTTT
-	-	TRBV5-1	TRBJ1-2	CASSPQEGLQGHTF	TGCGCCAGCAGCCCCCAGGAGGGCCTACAAGGTCACACCTTC
-	TRBD1	TRBV4-1	TRBJ2-1	CASSHGQGNEQFF	TGCGCCAGCAGCCACGGACAGGGCAATGAGCAGTTCTTC
-	-	TRBV4-1	TRBJ2-1	CASSQAPEGRSYNEQFF	TGCGCCAGCAGCCAAGCCCCAGAGGGTCGGTCCTACAATGAGCAGTTCTTC
-	-	TRBV19	TRBJ2-1	CASSIVGPSGNEQFF	TGTGCCAGTAGTATTGTGGGGCCTTCAGGGAATGAGCAGTTCTTC
-	-	TRBV6-5	TRBJ1-2	CASSYGGDTYGYTF	TGTGCCAGCAGTTACGGGGGGGATACGTATGGCTACACCTTC
medium-sized	TRBD1	TRBV28	TRBJ2-7	CASSWAGTGLSYEQYF	TGTGCCAGCAGTTGGGCCGGGACAGGGCTCTCCTACGAGCAGTACTTC
-	TRBD2	TRBV28	TRBJ2-1	CASSGSGGRYNEQFF	TGTGCCAGCAGTGGCAGCGGGGGGCGATACAATGAGCAGTTCTTC
-	-	TRBV15	TRBJ2-6	CATSADRSSGANVLTF	TGTGCCACCAGCGCCGACAGGTCCTCGGGGGCCAACGTCCTGACTTTC
-	-	TRBV30	TRBJ1-2	CAWSVQMAPGGYGYTF	TGTGCCTGGAGTGTACAAATGGCTCCGGGAGGCTATGGCTACACCTTC
-	TRBD1	TRBV27	TRBJ1-4	CASRSRGRGEKLFF	TGTGCCAGCAGATCCAGGGGGCGCGGTGAAAAACTGTTTTTT
-	TRBD2	TRBV27	TRBJ2-1	CASSLEGGIDNEQFF	TGTGCCAGCAGTTTAGAGGGAGGGATCGACAATGAGCAGTTCTTC
-	-	TRBV4-1	TRBJ2-7	CASSQDVPTRASYEQYF	TGCGCCAGCAGCCAAGATGTACCAACGAGGGCCTCGTACGAGCAGTACTTC
-	-	TRBV29-1	TRBJ2-2	CSALSRETGELFF	TGCAGCGCCCTGTCCAGGGAAACCGGGGAGCTGTTTTTT
-	TRBD1	TRBV11-2	TRBJ1-5	CASSLEGAGGCNQPQHF	TGTGCCAGCAGCTTAGAAGGGGCAGGGGGCTGCAATCAGCCCCAGCATTTT
-	TRBD2	TRBV11-2	TRBJ2-4	CASSLGLGRNIQYF	TGTGCCAGCAGCCTGGGACTAGGTAGAAACATTCAGTACTTC
once	-	TRBV9	TRBJ1-1	CASSFSTGNTEAFF	TGTGCCAGCAGCTTTTCGACAGGGAACACTGAAGCTTTCTTT
once	TRBD1	TRBV6-1	TRBJ1-1	CASISGQGANTEAFF	TGTGCCAGCATTTCGGGACAGGGGGCAAACACTGAAGCTTTCTTT
-	-	TRBV19	TRBJ2-1	CASSIIEGERVNEQFF	TGTGCCAGTAGTATTATCGAGGGAGAACGAGTCAATGAGCAGTTCTTC
-	-	TRBV5-4	TRBJ1-1	CASSLGDRMNTEAFF	TGTGCCAGCAGCTTGGGTGACAGGATGAACACTGAAGCTTTCTTT
few	TRBD1	TRBV15	TRBJ1-4	CATSRGRDRGSTNEKLFF	TGTGCCACCAGCAGAGGCCGGGACAGGGGTTCGACTAATGAAAAACTGTTTTTT
-	TRBD1	TRBV29-1	TRBJ2-2	CSVAYRGDTGELFF	TGCAGCGTTGCTTACAGGGGGGATACCGGGGAGCTGTTTTTT
-	TRBD2	TRBV30	TRBJ2-3	CAWRHGLAGVSHTQYF	TGTGCCTGGAGGCACGGACTAGCGGGAGTTTCGCATACGCAGTATTTT
-	TRBD1	TRBV18	TRBJ2-7	CASSHSAGTVYEQYF	TGTGCCAGCTCACACTCGGCAGGGACAGTCTACGAGCAGTACTTC
-	-	TRBV29-1	TRBJ1-2	CSVDSGEGYTF	TGCAGCGTTGACTCAGGGGAGGGCTACACCTTC
-	-	TRBV7-9	TRBJ2-7	CASSLENTQYF	TGTGCCAGCAGCTTAGAGAACACGCAGTACTTC
-	TRBD2	TRBV28	TRBJ2-3	CASSLPTSGRATTDTQYF	TGTGCCAGCAGTCTACCGACTAGCGGGAGGGCCACCACAGATACGCAGTATTTT
-	-	TRBV28	TRBJ1-2	CATSGYGYTF	TGTGCCACCTCGGGGTATGGCTACACCTTC
once	TRBD2	TRBV6-6	TRBJ2-3	CASSYGTSGTDTQYF	TGTGCCAGCAGTTACGGGACTAGCGGCACAGATACGCAGTATTTT
-	-	TRBV28	TRBJ2-5	CASSFSETQYF	TGTGCCAGCAGTTTCTCAGAGACCCAGTACTTC
-	TRBD1	TRBV4-1	TRBJ2-5	CASANGQVETQYF	TGCGCCAGCGCAAACGGACAGGTAGAGACCCAGTACTTC
-	TRBD1	TRBV4-3	TRBJ2-3	CASSLGTGVDTQYF	TGCGCCAGCAGCCTAGGGACAGGGGTGGATACGCAGTATTTT
-	-	TRBV28	TRBJ2-3	CASSYRDTATDTQYF	TGTGCCAGCAGTTACCGGGATACGGCGACAGATACGCAGTATTTT
-	TRBD1	TRBV28	TRBJ2-1	CASSTGTVSYNEQFF	TGTGCCAGCTCGACCGGGACAGTCTCCTACAATGAGCAGTTCTTC
once	TRBD2	TRBV27	TRBJ2-1	CASSPIGSGIFYNEQFF	TGTGCCAGCAGTCCAATAGGAAGCGGGATCTTCTACAATGAGCAGTTCTTC
-	-	TRBV5-1	TRBJ1-3	CASSLGRDAGNTIYF	TGCGCCAGCAGCTTAGGGAGAGACGCTGGAAACACCATATATTTT
-	TRBD2	TRBV2	TRBJ2-5	CASKRGMTSGKETQYF	TGTGCCAGCAAAAGGGGGATGACTAGCGGAAAAGAGACCCAGTACTTC
-	TRBD2	TRBV28	TRBJ2-5	CASSKLAGGRETQYF	TGTGCCAGCAGCAAACTAGCGGGAGGGCGGGAGACCCAGTACTTC
-	-	TRBV2	TRBJ2-1	CASSDSPGMGEQFF	TGTGCCAGCAGTGATTCCCCAGGGATGGGTGAGCAGTTCTTC